This TCR beta chain was retrieved from a study of CD8+ T cells in alopecia areata listed by TCRdb under 2018. At the level of the whole study: The treated patients took part in an open-label pilot trial in which moderate-to-severe alopecia areata was treated with oral tofacitinib at 5 to 10 mg twice daily. Tofacitinib was administered for 6 to 18 months, and 6 months of follow-up off drug were then conducted to assess delayed response and recurrence. In treated patients, disease severity was measured using the SALT score, which gives the percentage of scalp surface area affected. In both human patients and the C3H/HeJ mouse model, the study applied high-throughput TCRbeta sequencing to look at T cell clonal expansion in alopecia areata. On the human side, TCRbeta sequencing was run on scalp tissue and on sorted CD4+ and CD8+ peripheral blood T cells from healthy controls and from alopecia areata patients with either patchy or totalis/universalis disease. Tofacitinib-treated patients had biopsies at baseline and at 4 and 24 weeks of treatment, with a later scalp biopsy in several patients. Clonality in the scalp was compared among normal scalp (n=4), patchy alopecia areata scalp (n=8), and alopecia totalis/universalis scalp (n=8). The RNA source kit depended on sample type: the PAXgene miRNA kit for fixed scalp, the miRNeasy kit for PBMCs, and the RNeasy kit for mouse skin. Amplification of TCRbeta CDR3 regions was done by immunoSEQ multiplex PCR using 35 Vbeta forward primers and 13 Jbeta reverse primers.

Here is what the overall study found, with its caveats: Higher clonality and more expanded CD8+ clones were observed in lesional scalp than in normal scalp, particularly in alopecia totalis/universalis, a finding suggestive of antigenic drive. The treated cohort was small, with a single nonresponder, so links between baseline CD8+ expansion and response need larger studies. Many expanded lesional clones were found to persist in scalp and blood during tofacitinib treatment, and relapse after treatment cessation may be partly explained by this persistence. Tofacitinib significantly decreased scalp clonality and the number of expanded CD8+ clones among the top 100 scalp clones. Resident alphabeta T cells in normal human skin are also sequenced, complicating scalp TCR repertoire analysis, unlike mouse skin dominated by gammadelta T cells. Shared TCR sequences between patients were less evident than in mice, which may be partly attributable to HLA diversity in the patient population.

Comment on this clone: Its antigen is unknown. The sample holds no much larger clone one base away, and base qualities are not on file.

The time point tag for this specimen amounts to: less than 25 weeks on oral tofacitinib. According to the study, the label for this sample's treatment or condition signals: oral pan-JAK inhibitor, 5-10 mg twice daily. Lesional scalp punch biopsies and peripheral blood were collected from alopecia areata patients. PBMCs were isolated by density centrifugation and stained for CD3, CD4 and CD8, after which CD4+ and CD8+ T cells were sorted on a FACSAria. Trimming takes 0 bases from V and 8 bases from J, and the germline ends sit 9 bases apart. Spanning cysteine to phenylalanine, the CDR3 consists of 13 amino acids. Left in the record is the CDR3 DNA by itself, 39 bases read in frame from the first base. The germline V gene encodes CDR1 LGHNA and CDR2 YSLEER. The library was produced with the immunoSEQ multiplex PCR assay. To provide template for TCR sequencing, every sample had RNA extracted and reverse transcribed into cDNA. SuperScript III was used for first-strand cDNA synthesis, primed with a 2:1 mix of oligo-dT and random hexamers. A synthetic immune receptor repertoire was used to assess amplification bias, and residual bias was removed computationally. For the original study's pipeline: Raw reads were preprocessed to remove errors, and CDR3 was defined by IMGT conventions from the conserved cysteine to phenylalanine. Clonality was calculated as 1 minus Shannon entropy normalized by log2 of the number of productive unique TCRs. Scalp TCRbeta sequences were cross-referenced with sorted blood CD4 and CD8 repertoires so that the CD4 or CD8 identity of scalp clones could be inferred. Imported from immuneACCESS, the table was reduced by TCRdb to in-frame sequences with V and J called. These copies leave out some clones; in studies compared against another copy, an unresolved V gene accounts for under half, and the cause of the remainder is not known. From that table come the V and J calls and clone size; the DNA was used to work out D and trimming. Recorded for this sample are 270,000 or so clones; about 62% of them occurred a single time. Under 2% of the sample is held by the ten biggest clonotypes.

This chain is built from TRBV4-3 and TRBJ2-3; too little of a D gene remains to name it. The receptor was derived from a human donor with alopecia areata. Specimen: CD4+ T cells sorted from blood, collected at week 24, from a patient treated with tofacitinib. The sequence in DNA is TGCGCCAGCAGCCAAGAGTTTGTCGGTACGCAGTATTTT. This codes for CASSQEFVGTQYF.